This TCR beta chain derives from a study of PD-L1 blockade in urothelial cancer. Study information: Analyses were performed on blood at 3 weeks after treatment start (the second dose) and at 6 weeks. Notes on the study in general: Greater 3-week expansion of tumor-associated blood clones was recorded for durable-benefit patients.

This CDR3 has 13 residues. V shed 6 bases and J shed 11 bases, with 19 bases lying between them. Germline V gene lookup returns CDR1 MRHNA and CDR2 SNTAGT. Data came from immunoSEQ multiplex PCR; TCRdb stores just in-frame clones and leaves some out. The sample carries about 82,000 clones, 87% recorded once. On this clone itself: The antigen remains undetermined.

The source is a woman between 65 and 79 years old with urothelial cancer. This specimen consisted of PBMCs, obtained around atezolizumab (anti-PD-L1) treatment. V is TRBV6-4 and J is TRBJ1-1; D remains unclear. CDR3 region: CASSNSRGGGAFF. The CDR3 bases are TGTGCCAGCAGCAACTCCCGGGGTGGAGGTGCTTTCTTT.